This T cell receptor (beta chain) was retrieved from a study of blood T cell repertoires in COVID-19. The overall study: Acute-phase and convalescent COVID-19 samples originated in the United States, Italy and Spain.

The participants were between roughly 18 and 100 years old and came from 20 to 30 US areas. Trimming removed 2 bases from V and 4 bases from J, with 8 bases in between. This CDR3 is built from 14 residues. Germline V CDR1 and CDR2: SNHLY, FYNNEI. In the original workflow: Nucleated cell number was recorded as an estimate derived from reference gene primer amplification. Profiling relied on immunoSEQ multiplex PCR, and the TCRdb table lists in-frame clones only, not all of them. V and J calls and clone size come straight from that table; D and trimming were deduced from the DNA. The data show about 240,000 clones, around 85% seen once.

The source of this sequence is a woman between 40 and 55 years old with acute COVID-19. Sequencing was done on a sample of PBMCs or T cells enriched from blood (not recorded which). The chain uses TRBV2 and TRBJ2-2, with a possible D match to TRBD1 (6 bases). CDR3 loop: CASSEQGITGELFF. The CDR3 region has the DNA TGTGCCAGCAGTGAACAGGGGATCACCGGGGAGCTGTTTTTT. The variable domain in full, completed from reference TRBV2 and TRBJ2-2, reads EPEVTQTPSHQVTQMGQEVILRCVPISNHLYFYWYRQILGQKVEFLVSFYNNEISEKSEIFDDQFSVERPDGSNFTLKIRSTKLEDSAMYFCASSEQGITGELFFGEGSRLTVL.